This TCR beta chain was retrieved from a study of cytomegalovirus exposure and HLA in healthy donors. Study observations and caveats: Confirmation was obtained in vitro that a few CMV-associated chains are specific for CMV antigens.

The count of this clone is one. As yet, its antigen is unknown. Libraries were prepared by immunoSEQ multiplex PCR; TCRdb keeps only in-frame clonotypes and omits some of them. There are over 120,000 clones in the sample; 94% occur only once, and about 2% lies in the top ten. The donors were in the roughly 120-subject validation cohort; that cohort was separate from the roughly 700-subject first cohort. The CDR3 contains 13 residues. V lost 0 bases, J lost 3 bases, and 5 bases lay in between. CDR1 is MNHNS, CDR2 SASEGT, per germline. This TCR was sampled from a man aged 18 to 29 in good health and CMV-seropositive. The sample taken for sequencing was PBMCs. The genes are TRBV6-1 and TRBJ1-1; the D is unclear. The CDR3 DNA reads TGTGCCAGCAGTGAAGCTATATACACTGAAGCTTTCTTT. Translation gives CASSEAIYTEAFF.